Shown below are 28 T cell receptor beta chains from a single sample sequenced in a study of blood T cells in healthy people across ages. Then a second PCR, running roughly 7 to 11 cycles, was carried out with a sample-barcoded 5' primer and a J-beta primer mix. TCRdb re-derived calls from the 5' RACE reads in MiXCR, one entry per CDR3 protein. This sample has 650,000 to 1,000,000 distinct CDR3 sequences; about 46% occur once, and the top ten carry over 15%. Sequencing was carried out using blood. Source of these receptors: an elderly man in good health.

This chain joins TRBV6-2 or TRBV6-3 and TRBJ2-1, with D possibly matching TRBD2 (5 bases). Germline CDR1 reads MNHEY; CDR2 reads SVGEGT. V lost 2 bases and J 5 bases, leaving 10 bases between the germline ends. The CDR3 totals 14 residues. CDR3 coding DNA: TGTGCCAGCAGTTACGACGCGGGTCACAATGAGCAGTTCTTC. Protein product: CASSYDAGHNEQFF.

The CDR3 protein is CASRVDSSYNSPLHF. The CDR3 DNA reads TGTGCCAGCAGGGTGGACAGCTCCTATAATTCACCCCTCCACTTT. V and J are TRBV12-3 or TRBV12-4 and TRBJ1-6, with D tentatively TRBD1 (6 bases). Trimming cost V 6 bases and J 0 bases, with 9 bases left between them. The CDR3 length is 15 residues.

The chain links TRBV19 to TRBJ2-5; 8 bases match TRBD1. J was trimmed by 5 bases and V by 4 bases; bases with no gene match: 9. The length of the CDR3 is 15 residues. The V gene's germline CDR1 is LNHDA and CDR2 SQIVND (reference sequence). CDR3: CASSTTGARGETQYF. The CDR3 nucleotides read TGTGCCAGTAGTACGACAGGGGCGCGAGGGGAGACCCAGTACTTC.

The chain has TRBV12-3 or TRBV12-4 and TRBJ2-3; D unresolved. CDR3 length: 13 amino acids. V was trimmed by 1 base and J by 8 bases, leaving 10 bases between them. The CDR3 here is CASSLGFDGTQYF. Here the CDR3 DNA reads TGTGCCAGCAGTTTAGGGTTCGACGGTACGCAGTATTTT.

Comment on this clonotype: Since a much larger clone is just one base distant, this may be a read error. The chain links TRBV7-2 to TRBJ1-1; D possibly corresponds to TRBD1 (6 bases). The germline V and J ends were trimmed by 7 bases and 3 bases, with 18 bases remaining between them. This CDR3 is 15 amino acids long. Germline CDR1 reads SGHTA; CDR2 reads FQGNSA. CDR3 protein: CASTSAGARDTEAFF. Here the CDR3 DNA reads TGTGCCAGCACCTCCGCGGGGGCGAGGGACACTGAAGCTTTCTTT.

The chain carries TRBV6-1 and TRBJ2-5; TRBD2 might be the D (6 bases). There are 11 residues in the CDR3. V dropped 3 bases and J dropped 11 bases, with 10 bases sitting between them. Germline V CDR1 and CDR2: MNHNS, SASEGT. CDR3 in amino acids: CASSEGREQYF. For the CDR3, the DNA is TGTGCCAGCAGTGAGGGACGGGAGCAGTACTTC.

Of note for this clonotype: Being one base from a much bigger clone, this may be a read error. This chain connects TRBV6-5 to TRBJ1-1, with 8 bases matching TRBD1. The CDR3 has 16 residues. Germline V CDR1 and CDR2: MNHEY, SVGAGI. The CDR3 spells CAGSYSTGAGNTEAFF. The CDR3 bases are TGTGCCGGCAGTTACTCGACAGGGGCCGGGAACACTGAAGCTTTCTTT.

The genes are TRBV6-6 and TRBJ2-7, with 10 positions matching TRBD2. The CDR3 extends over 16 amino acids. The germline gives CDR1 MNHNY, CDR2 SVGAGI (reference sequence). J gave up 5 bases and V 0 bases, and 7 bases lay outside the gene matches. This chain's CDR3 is CASSYSMPSGRDEQYF. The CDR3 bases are TGTGCCAGCAGTTACTCGATGCCTAGCGGGAGAGACGAGCAGTACTTC.

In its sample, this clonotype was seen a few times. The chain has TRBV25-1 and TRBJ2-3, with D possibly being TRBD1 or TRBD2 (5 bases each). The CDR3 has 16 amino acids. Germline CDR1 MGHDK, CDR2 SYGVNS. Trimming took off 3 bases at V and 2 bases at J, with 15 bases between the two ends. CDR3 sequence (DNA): TGTGCCAGCAGTGAGCAGGGCAGGGACCCCACAGATACGCAGTATTTT. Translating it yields CASSEQGRDPTDTQYF.

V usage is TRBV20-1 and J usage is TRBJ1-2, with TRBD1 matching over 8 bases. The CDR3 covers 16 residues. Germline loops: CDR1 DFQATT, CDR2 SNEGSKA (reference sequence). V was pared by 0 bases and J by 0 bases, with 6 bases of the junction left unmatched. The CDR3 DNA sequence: TGCAGTGCTAGAGATGATCAGGGGGCCTCTAACTATGGCTACACCTTC. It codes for CSARDDQGASNYGYTF.

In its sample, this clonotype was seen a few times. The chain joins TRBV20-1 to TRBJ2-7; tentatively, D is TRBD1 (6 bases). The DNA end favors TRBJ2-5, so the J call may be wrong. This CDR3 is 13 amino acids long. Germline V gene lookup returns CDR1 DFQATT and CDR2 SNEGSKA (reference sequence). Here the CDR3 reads CSAPLQGRETQYF. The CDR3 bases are TGCAGTGCTCCACTACAGGGAAGGGAGACCCAGTACTTC.

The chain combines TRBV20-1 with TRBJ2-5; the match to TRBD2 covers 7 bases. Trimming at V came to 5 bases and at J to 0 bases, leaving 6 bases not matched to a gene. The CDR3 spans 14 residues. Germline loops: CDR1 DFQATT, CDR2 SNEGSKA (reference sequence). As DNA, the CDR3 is TGCAGTGCTTCCTCCGGGAGGTACCAAGAGACCCAGTACTTC. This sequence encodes CSASSGRYQETQYF.

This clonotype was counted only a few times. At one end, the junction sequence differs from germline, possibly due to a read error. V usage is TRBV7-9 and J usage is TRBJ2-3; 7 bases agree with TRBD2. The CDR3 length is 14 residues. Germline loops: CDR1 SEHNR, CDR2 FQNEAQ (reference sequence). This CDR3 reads CASSSGGSTDTQYF. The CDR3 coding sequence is TGCGCCAGCAGTTCGGGGGGTAGCACAGATACGCAGTATTTT.

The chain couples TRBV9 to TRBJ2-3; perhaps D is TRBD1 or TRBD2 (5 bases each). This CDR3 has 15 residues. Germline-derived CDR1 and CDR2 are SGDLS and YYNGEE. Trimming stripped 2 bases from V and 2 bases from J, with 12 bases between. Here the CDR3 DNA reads TGTGCCAGCAGCGTTGGGACGCCGGCCACAGATACGCAGTATTTT. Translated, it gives CASSVGTPATDTQYF.

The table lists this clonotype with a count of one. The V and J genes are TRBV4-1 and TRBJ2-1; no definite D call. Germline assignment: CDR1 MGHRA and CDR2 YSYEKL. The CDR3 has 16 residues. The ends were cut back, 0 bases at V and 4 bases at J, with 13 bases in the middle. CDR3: CASSQEGFTMYNEQFF. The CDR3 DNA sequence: TGCGCCAGCAGCCAAGAAGGCTTTACCATGTACAATGAGCAGTTCTTC.

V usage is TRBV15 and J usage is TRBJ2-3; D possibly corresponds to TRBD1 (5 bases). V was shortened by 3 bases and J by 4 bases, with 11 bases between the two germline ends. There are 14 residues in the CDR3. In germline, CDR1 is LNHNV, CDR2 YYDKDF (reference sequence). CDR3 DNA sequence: TGTGCCACCAGCAGGGAGACAGTCGCAGATACGCAGTATTTT. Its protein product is CATSRETVADTQYF. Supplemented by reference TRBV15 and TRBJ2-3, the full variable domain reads DAMVIQNPRYQVTQFGKPVTLSCSQTLNHNVMYWYQQKSSQAPKLLFHYYDKDFNNEADTPDNFQSRRPNTSFCFLDIRSPGLGDTAMYLCATSRETVADTQYFGPGTRLTVL.

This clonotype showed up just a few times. CDR3 DNA sequence: TGTGCCATCAGTGATCGTGTCGGGACGAGCTCCTACAATGAGCAGTTCTTC. Its protein is CAISDRVGTSSYNEQFF. This chain links TRBV10-3 with TRBJ2-1; tentatively, D is TRBD1 or TRBD2 (5 bases each). Germline CDR1 is ENHRY and CDR2 is SYGVKD. This CDR3 spans 17 amino acids. V lost 3 bases and J lost 0, with 15 bases in between.

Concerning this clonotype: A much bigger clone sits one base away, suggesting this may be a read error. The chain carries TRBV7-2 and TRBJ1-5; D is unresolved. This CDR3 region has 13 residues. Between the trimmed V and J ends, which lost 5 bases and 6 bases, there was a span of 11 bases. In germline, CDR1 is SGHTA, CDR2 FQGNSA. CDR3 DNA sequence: TGTGCCAGCAGCCTCAGCACGCGTCAGCCCCAGCATTTT. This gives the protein CASSLSTRQPQHF.

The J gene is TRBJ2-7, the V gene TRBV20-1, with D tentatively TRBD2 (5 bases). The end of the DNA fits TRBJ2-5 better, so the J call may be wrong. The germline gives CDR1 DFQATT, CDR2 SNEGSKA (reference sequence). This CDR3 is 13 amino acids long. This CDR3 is CSASVARRETQYF. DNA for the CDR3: TGCAGTGCCTCGGTAGCGAGAAGGGAGACCCAGTACTTC.

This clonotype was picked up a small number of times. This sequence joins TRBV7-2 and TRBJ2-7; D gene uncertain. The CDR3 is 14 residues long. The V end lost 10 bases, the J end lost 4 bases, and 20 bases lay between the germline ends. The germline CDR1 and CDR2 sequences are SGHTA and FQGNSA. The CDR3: CATTVTSPPYEQYF. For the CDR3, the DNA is TGTGCCACCACGGTCACCTCGCCGCCGTACGAGCAGTACTTC.

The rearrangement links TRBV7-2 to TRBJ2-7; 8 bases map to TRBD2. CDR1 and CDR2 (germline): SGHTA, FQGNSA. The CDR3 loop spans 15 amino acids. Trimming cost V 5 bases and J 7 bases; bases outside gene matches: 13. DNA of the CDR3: TGTGCCAGCAGCGCCTCACTAGCGGAGACTGGGGAGCAGTACTTC. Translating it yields CASSASLAETGEQYF.

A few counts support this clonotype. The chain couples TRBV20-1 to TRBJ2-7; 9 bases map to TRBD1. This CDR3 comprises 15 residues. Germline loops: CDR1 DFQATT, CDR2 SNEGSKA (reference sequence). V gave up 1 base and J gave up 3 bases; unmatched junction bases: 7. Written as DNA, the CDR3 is TGCAGTGCTAGAGCTCTTAGGGACAGGGACTACGAGCAGTACTTC. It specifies CSARALRDRDYEQYF.

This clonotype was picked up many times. The CDR3 is CASSLGLATDTQYF. CDR3 nucleotides: TGTGCCAGCAGCTTAGGACTAGCGACAGATACGCAGTATTTT. The rearrangement uses TRBV7-2 and TRBJ2-3; 8 nucleotides agree with TRBD2. Germline loops: CDR1 SGHTA, CDR2 FQGNSA. V dropped 1 base and J dropped 3; count of bases not matched to a gene: 0. The CDR3 runs to 14 residues.

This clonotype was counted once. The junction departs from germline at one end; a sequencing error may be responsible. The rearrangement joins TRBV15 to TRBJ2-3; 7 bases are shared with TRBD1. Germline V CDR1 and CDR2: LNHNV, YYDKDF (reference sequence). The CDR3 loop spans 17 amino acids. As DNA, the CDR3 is TGTGCCGCCAGCAGAGATCCCGGAAGGGGGCAGTCAGATACGCAGTATTTT. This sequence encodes CAASRDPGRGQSDTQYF.

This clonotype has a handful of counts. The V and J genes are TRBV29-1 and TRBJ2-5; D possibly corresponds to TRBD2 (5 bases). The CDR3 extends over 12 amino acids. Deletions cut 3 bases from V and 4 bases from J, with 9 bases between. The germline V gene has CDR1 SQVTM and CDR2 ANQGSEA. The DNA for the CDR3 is TGCAGCGTTGAGGGTGCGGGAGAGACCCAGTACTTC. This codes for CSVEGAGETQYF.

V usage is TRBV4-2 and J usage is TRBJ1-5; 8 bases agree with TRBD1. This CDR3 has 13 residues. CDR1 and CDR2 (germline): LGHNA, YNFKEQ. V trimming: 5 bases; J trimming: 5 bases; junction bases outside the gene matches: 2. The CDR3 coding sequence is TGTGCCAGCAGCACACAGGGGGATCAGCCCCAGCATTTT. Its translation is CASSTQGDQPQHF.

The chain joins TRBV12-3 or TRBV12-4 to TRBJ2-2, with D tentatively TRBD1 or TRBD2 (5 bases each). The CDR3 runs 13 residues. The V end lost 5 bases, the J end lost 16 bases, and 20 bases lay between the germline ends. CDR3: CASSQSGTPSKFF. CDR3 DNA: TGTGCCAGCAGTCAATCCGGGACCCCGTCCAAGTTTTTT.

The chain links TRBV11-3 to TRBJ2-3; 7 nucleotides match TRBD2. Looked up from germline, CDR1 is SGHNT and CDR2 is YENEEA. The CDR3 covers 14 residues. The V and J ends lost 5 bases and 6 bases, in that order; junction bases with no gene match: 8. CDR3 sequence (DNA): TGTGCCAGCAGCACCACCGGGACTACCGATACGCAGTATTTT. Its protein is CASSTTGTTDTQYF.